The rows below give T cell receptor beta chains drawn from one sample of a study of regulatory T cells in long-lasting Graves disease. TCRdb re-called the multiplex PCR reads through MiXCR, storing one row per CDR3 protein. The data show roughly 430,000 distinct CDR3 sequences, about 15% seen once. The data also belong to a second study, concerning T cells in Graves' hyperthyroidism and ophthalmopathy.

Sequencing used peripheral blood mononuclear cells (PBMCs), obtained at new diagnosis, from a patient treated with antithyroid drugs. Every receptor here comes from a young woman with Graves disease. The CDR3 runs from the conserved cysteine through the conserved F or W. D genes are given only for firm matches. Not every row has a clone size; where given, it reads once, few, many or a size class.

>TRBD1|TRBJ2-2|TRBV2|NA
CASRRQGTTTGELFF
TGTGCCAGCCGTCGACAGGGAACGACCACCGGGGAGCTGTTTTTT
>NA|TRBJ1-2|TRBV20-1|few
CSAGQGPSYGYTF
TGCAGTGCTGGCCAGGGCCCCAGCTATGGCTACACCTTC
>TRBD1|TRBJ2-5|TRBV11-2|many
CASFETGEETQYF
TGTGCCAGCTTCGAGACAGGGGAAGAGACCCAGTACTTC
>NA|TRBJ2-1|TRBV2|many
CASRPTGFDEQFF
TGTGCCAGCAGACCGACAGGATTTGATGAGCAGTTCTTC
>TRBD1|TRBJ1-2|TRBV28|many
CASRTPGQGKNYGYTF
TGTGCCAGCAGGACTCCTGGACAGGGTAAAAACTATGGCTACACCTTC
>TRBD1|TRBJ2-1|TRBV28|NA
CASSPWTGNWYNEQFF
TGTGCCAGCAGTCCCTGGACAGGGAATTGGTACAATGAGCAGTTCTTC
>NA|TRBJ1-1|TRBV27|few
CASREFTLVDTEAFF
TGTGCCAGCAGGGAGTTCACATTAGTGGACACTGAAGCTTTCTTT
>NA|TRBJ2-5|TRBV14|NA
CASSQGTVKVETQYF
TGTGCCAGCAGCCAAGGCACAGTCAAGGTGGAGACCCAGTACTTC
>TRBD1|TRBJ1-5|TRBV12-3/TRBV12-4|many
CASSSTGTGGRQPQHF
TGTGCCAGCAGTTCCACCGGGACAGGGGGCCGTCAGCCCCAGCATTTT
>NA|TRBJ2-1|TRBV6-1|many
CASRDVSGRRSYNEQFF
TGTGCCAGCAGGGACGTTAGTGGCAGGAGGTCGTACAATGAGCAGTTCTTC
>NA|TRBJ2-7|TRBV9|many
CASSQGGFSYEQYF
TGTGCCAGCAGCCAGGGGGGGTTCTCCTACGAGCAGTACTTC
>TRBD2|TRBJ2-1|TRBV4-1|few
CASSQGVLAGSYNEQFF
TGCGCCAGCAGCCAAGGCGTTCTAGCGGGATCCTACAATGAGCAGTTCTTC
>NA|TRBJ1-4|TRBV7-9|NA
CASSLVGLNEKLFF
TGTGCCAGCAGCTTAGTGGGCCTTAATGAAAAACTGTTTTTT
>NA|TRBJ2-3|TRBV7-3|many
CASSLSGSDTQYF
TGTGCCAGCAGCTTATCCGGATCAGATACGCAGTATTTT
>NA|TRBJ2-1|TRBV12-3/TRBV12-4|few
CASSYSQNNEQFF
TGTGCCAGCAGCTACTCCCAGAACAATGAGCAGTTCTTC
>TRBD1|TRBJ1-2|TRBV6-1|few
CASSRTGPNYGYTF
TGTGCCAGCAGTAGGACAGGGCCTAACTATGGCTACACCTTC
>TRBD1|TRBJ1-5|TRBV20-1|many
CSASIERTGKHGPQHF
TGCAGTGCTAGTATCGAGAGGACAGGGAAGCACGGACCCCAGCATTTT
>NA|TRBJ2-7|TRBV7-9|few
CASSLGQFGYEQYF
TGTGCCAGCAGCTTAGGACAGTTCGGCTACGAGCAGTACTTC
>TRBD1|TRBJ2-7|TRBV7-9|few
CASSLGTGTHEQYF
TGTGCCAGCAGCTTGGGGACAGGGACCCACGAGCAGTACTTC
>NA|TRBJ1-1|TRBV27|many
CASRNRVVGNTEAFF
TGTGCCAGCAGGAACAGGGTAGTGGGGAACACTGAAGCTTTCTTT
>NA|TRBJ2-1|TRBV5-1|many
CASSQQDDSYRVNNEQFF
TGCGCCAGCAGCCAGCAGGACGATTCGTACAGGGTGAACAATGAGCAGTTCTTC
>NA|TRBJ2-1|TRBV27|few
CVAGSSYNEQFF
TGTGTAGCCGGGAGCTCCTACAATGAGCAGTTCTTC
>TRBD2|TRBJ2-5|TRBV6-1|many
CAGRTSGRQETQYF
TGTGCCGGTCGGACTAGCGGGAGGCAAGAGACCCAGTACTTC
>NA|TRBJ2-5|TRBV5-1|many
CASSLGGSAVQETQYF
TGCGCCAGCAGCTTGGGGGGGTCAGCCGTACAGGAGACCCAGTACTTC